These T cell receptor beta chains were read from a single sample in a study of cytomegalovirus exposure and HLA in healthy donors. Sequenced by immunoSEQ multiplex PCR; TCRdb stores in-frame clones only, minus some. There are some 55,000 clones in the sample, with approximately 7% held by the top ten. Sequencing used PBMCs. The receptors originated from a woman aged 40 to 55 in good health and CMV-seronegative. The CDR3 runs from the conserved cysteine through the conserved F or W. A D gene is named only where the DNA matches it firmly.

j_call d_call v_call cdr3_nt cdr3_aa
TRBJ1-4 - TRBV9 TGTGCCAGCAGCGTAGCTTCGACAGCCGGGGGTGAAAAACTGTTTTTT CASSVASTAGGEKLFF
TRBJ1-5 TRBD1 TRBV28 TGTGCCAGCAGTTCCGGACAGGGCCTTAATCAGCCCCAGCATTTT CASSSGQGLNQPQHF
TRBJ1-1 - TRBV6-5 TGTGCCAGCAGTGCTTGGGGCAGAGTGAACACTGAAGCTTTCTTT CASSAWGRVNTEAFF
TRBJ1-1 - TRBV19 TGTGCCAGTCATGATTATTCTTCCACTGTTATCACTGAAGCTTTCTTT CASHDYSSTVITEAFF
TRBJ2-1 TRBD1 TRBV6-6 TGTGCCAGCAGTCACGGGACAGGGGTCAATGAGCAGTTCTTC CASSHGTGVNEQFF
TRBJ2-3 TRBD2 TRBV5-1 TGCGCCAGCAGTAGCGGGGAACTCACAGATACGCAGTATTTT CASSSGELTDTQYF
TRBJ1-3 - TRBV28 TGTGCCAGCAGTTCCGGGTCCACCTCTGGAAACACCATATATTTT CASSSGSTSGNTIYF
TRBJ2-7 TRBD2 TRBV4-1 TGCGCCAGCAGCCAGGGGACTAGCTTGCTCGCCTACGAGCAGTACTTC CASSQGTSLLAYEQYF
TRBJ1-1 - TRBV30 TGTGCCTGGAGGGGGACTGTGAACACTGAAGCTTTCTTT CAWRGTVNTEAFF
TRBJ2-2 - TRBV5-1 TGCGCCAGCAGCTTGGCGGAGTCGACCGGGGAGCTGTTTTTT CASSLAESTGELFF
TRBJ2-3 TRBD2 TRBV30 TGTGCCTGGCTACCGGGACTAGCGGGCACAGATACGCAGTATTTT CAWLPGLAGTDTQYF
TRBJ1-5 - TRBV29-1 TGCAGCGCGGCCCAGGGCGGTGAGGAGCCCCAGCATTTT CSAAQGGEEPQHF
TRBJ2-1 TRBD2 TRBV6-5 TGTGCCAGCAGTCACCCCTCGCTAGCGGGAGTTGAGCAGTTCTTC CASSHPSLAGVEQFF
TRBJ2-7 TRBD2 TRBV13 TGTGCCAGCAGCTCCCGGACTAGCGGGAGTTCCGAGCAGTACTTC CASSSRTSGSSEQYF
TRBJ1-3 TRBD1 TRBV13 TGTGCCAGCAGCTCAGACAGGGCGGGAAACACCATATATTTT CASSSDRAGNTIYF
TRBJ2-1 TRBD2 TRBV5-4 TGTGCCAGCAGCTTGCGATCTCTAGCGGGAGGGGTTGAGCAGTTCTTC CASSLRSLAGGVEQFF
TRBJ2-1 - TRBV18 TGTGCCAGCTCACCGTCCGGTGCGGCCCCTGCGGACAATGAGCAGTTCTTC CASSPSGAAPADNEQFF
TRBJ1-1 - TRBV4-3 TGCGCCAGCAGCCAAGATAGACGGTACAGGGCTGAAGATTTCTTT CASSQDRRYRAEDFF
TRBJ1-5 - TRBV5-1 TGCGCCAGCAGCTACCCCGAGGGGGTTGTCAATCAGCCCCAGCATTTT CASSYPEGVVNQPQHF
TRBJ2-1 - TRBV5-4 TGTGCCAGCAGAGCGGCGGATGAGCAGTTCTTC CASRAADEQFF
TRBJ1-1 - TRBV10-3 TGTGCCATCAGTCCGGCGGGGGGCGAGAACACTGAAGCTTTCTTT CAISPAGGENTEAFF
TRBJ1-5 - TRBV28 TGTGCCAGCAGTTTAGGGCAAGGATCGAATCAGCCCCAGCATTTT CASSLGQGSNQPQHF
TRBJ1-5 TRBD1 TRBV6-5 TGTGCCAGCAGTTCCAATCAGGGGGTGGATAGTCAGCCCCAGCATTTT CASSSNQGVDSQPQHF
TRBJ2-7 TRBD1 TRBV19 TGTGCCAGTAGTATTGGGGGACAGGGGTACTACGAGCAGTACTTC CASSIGGQGYYEQYF
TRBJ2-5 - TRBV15 TGTGCCACCAGCAGAGATCCCCGGGAGACCCAGTACTTC CATSRDPRETQYF
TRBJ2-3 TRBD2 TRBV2 TGTGCCAGCAGTCGGACTAGCGGGGGTGGGAGCACAGATACGCAGTATTTT CASSRTSGGGSTDTQYF
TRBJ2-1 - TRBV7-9 TGTGCCAGCAGCTTAGTGATGACTAGAGGGAGTATGAATGAGCAGTTCTTC CASSLVMTRGSMNEQFF
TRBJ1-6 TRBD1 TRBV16 TGTGCCAGCAGCCAATGGACAGGGCCGAATTCACCCCTCCACTTT CASSQWTGPNSPLHF
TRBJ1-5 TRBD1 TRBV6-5 TGTGCCAGCAGTTCCCAGGGGACAGGAGTTAATCAGCCCCAGCATTTT CASSSQGTGVNQPQHF
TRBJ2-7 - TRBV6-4 TGTGCCTCTCACGAGCAGTACTTC CASHEQYF
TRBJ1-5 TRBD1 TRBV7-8 TGTGCCAGCAGCTTAAGGACAGGGGTAGGGCAGCCCCAGCATTTT CASSLRTGVGQPQHF